This T cell receptor (beta chain) was found in a study of beta chain features in type 1 diabetes (dated by TCRdb to the late 2010s). Regarding the study in general: Patients and healthy donors did not differ in mean age, gender distribution, total cell number or subset yield. A total of about 100 million sorted cells were examined across all samples, and RNA yield correlated strongly with the number of cells per subset. In the study, recently diagnosed type 1 diabetes patients and matched healthy donors were compared on the TCRB repertoires of their sorted circulating CD4+ T cell subsets. Regulatory and stem cell-like memory subsets were obtained from only 8 patients and about eight healthy donors, while naive and central memory subsets were obtained from all 28 donors.

What the study reported, not specific to this receptor: PCR might favor shorter templates, but patient and control samples were amplified and corrected together, so any skew would affect both groups equally. Because cDNA was sequenced instead of genomic DNA, activated cells with high expression could be over-represented, although the groups did not differ in activation or CD3 levels. Naive, central memory and regulatory TCRB repertoires appeared to be more alike among patients than among healthy donors. Because the HLA sub-analyses included only small numbers of individuals, any influence of HLA type on TCRB rearrangement was left unresolved. At VDJ recombination sites, patients with type 1 diabetes made fewer insertions and deleted more nucleotides, a pattern implying thymic rearrangement abnormalities. A moderate but significant shortening of TCRB CDR3 length was observed in type 1 diabetes patients in all four CD4+ subsets.

Each donor gave one peripheral blood draw, averaging roughly 100 mL, which was collected into heparinised tubes. Naive, central memory, regulatory and stem cell-like memory CD4+ T cells were sorted on a BD FACSAria II using a panel including CD45RO, CCR7, CD25, CD127, CD95 and CD27. Every sorted population had a purity above 95%. Right away, PBMCs were isolated by Lymphoprep density gradient centrifugation and were stained directly, with no culture step. Samples were stained and sorted in pairs, with one healthy donor and one patient per experiment, so that batch effects were minimized. The entire isolated RNA was reverse transcribed using the High Capacity cDNA Reverse Transcription Kit, and thus expressed TCRB transcripts were sequenced. Deep immunoSEQ sequencing was applied to naive, central memory and regulatory T cell samples, giving an average of approximately 3.8 million total reads per sample. Sorted cells were lysed in RLT buffer, and RNA was extracted using DNase-treated RNeasy Micro or Mini kits according to cell number. Each cell subset was processed separately to prevent cross-contamination, with patient and healthy donor samples processed together. The immunoSEQ multiplex PCR was used to amplify TCRB sequences from cDNA, yielding 87-bp fragments that span the CDR3 region. The amplicons were sequenced using the Illumina HiSeq platform. The source study handled its data this way. PCR bias was corrected computationally using synthetic template baselines, and reads within Hamming distance 2 were collapsed, with unmergeable singletons discarded. Reads were aligned against IMGT to assign V, D and J genes, CDR3 length and insertions or deletions at six rearrangement sites. Within each subset, clonotype counts were normalized to sorted cell number, after which true diversity and Gini coefficients were computed with the tcR R package. Repertoire sharing was quantified using the overlap coefficient calculated on TCRB nucleotide sequences. As stored in TCRdb, this immuneACCESS dataset retains in-frame rearrangements with V and J assigned. A fraction of the clones does not appear; measured against another copy, unresolved V genes explain less than half of the discrepancy, and the remainder lacks a known reason. The DNA was the basis for D and trimming; V, J and clone size are from that table. Recorded for this sample are approximately 170,000 clones; approximately 9% of them occurred a single time. The ten largest make up over 2% of the sample.

Worth noting for this clone: There is no known antigen for this receptor. No base-level quality is on record; no much larger clone is a single base apart.

The junction shows trimming of 6 bases on V and 2 bases on J, and the gene matches do not reach 3 bases of it. According to the germline V gene (reference sequence), CDR1 reads SEHNR and CDR2 reads FQNEAQ. Including cysteine and phenylalanine, the CDR3 has 14 amino acids. CDR3 DNA is the only sequence kept; it has 42 bases, read in frame from the first base. The TCR comes from a woman aged 18 to 35 in good health. Material for sequencing was central memory CD4+ T cells from blood. The receptor chain draws on TRBV7-9 and TRBJ1-5; 8 middle bases align to TRBD1. The nucleotide sequence is TGTGCCAGCAGTCTACAGGGGGGCAATCAGCCCCAGCATTTT. This is translated as CASSLQGGNQPQHF.